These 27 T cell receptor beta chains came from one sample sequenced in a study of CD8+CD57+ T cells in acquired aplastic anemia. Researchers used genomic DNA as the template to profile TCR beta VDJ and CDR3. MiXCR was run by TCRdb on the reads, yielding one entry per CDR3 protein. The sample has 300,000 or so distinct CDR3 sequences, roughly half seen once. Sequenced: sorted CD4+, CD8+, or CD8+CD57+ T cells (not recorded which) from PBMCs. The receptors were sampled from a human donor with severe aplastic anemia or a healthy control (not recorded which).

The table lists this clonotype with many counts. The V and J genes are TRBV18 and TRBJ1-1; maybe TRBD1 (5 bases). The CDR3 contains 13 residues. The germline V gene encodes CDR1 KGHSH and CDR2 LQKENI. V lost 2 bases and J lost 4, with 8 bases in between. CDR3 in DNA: TGTGCCAGCTCACCAAAAACAGGCACTGAAGCTTTCTTT. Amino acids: CASSPKTGTEAFF.

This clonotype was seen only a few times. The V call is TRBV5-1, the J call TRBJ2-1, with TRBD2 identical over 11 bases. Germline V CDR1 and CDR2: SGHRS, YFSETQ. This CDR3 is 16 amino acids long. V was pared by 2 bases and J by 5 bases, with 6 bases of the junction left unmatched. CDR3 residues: CASSLSGTSGHNEQFF. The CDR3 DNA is TGCGCCAGCAGCTTATCTGGGACTAGCGGACACAATGAGCAGTTCTTC.

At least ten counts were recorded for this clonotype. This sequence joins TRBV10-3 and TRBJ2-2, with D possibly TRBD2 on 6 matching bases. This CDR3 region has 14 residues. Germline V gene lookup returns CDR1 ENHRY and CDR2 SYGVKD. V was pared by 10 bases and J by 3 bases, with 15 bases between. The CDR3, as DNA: TGTGCCACCTCGGGACTGGAAGACACCGGGGAGCTGTTTTTT. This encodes CATSGLEDTGELFF.

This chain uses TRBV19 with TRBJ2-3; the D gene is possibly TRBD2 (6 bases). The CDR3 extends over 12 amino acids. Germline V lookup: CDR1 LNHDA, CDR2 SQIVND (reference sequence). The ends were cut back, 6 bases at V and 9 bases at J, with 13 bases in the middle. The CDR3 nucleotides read TGTGCCAGTAGCCTTAGCGGATCCACGCAGTATTTT. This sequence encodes CASSLSGSTQYF.

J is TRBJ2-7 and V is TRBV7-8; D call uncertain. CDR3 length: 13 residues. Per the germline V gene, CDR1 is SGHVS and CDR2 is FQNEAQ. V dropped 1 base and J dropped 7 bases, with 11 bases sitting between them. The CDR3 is CASSLDRIGEQYF. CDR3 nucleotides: TGTGCCAGCAGCTTAGACCGGATAGGGGAGCAGTACTTC.

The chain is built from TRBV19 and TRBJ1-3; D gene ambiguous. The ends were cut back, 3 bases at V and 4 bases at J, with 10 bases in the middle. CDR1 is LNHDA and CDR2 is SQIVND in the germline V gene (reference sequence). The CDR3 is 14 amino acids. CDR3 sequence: CASSISSVGNTIYF. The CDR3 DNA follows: TGTGCCAGTAGTATTTCTTCGGTCGGAAACACCATATATTTT.

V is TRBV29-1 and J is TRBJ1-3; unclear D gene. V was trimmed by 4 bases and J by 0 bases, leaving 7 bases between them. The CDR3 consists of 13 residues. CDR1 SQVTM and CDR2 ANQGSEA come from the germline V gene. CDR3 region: CSVASISGNTIYF. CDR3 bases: TGCAGCGTTGCCAGTATCTCTGGAAACACCATATATTTT.

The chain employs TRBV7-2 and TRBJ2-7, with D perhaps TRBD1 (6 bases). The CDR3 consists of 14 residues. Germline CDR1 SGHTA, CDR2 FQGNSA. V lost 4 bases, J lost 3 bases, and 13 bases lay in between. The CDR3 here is CASSSRGWDYEQYF. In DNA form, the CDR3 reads TGTGCCAGCAGCTCCAGGGGTTGGGACTACGAGCAGTACTTC.

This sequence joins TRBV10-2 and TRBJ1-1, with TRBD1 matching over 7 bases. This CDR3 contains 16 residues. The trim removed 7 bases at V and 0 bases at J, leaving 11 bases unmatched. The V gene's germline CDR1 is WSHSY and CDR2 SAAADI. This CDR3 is CASTWNRGVMNTEAFF. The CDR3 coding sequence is TGCGCCAGCACTTGGAACAGGGGCGTAATGAACACTGAAGCTTTCTTT.

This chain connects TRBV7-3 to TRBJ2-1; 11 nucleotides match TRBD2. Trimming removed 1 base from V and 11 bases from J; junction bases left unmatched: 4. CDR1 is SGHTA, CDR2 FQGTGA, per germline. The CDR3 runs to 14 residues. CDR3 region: CASSLSLAGGQQFF. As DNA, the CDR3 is TGTGCCAGCAGCTTAAGTCTAGCGGGGGGACAGCAGTTCTTC.

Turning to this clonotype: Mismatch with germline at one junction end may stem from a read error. CDR3 region: CGVEGDRADTQYF. For the CDR3, the DNA is TGCGGCGTTGAAGGCGACAGGGCAGATACGCAGTATTTT. J is TRBJ2-3 and V is TRBV29-1, with 7 bases that match TRBD1. The CDR3 loop spans 13 amino acids. The V gene's germline CDR1 is SQVTM and CDR2 ANQGSEA.

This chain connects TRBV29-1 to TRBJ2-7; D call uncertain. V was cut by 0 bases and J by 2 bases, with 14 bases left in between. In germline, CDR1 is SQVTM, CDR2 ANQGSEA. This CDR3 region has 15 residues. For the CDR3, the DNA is TGCAGCGTTGAAGATCGCGCAGGCCCAACCTACGAGCAGTACTTC. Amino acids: CSVEDRAGPTYEQYF.

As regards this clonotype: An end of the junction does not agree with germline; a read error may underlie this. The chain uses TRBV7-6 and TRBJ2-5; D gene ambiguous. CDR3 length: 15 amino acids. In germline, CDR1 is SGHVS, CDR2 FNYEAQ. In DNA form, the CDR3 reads TGTGCCAGCAGCTTAGCCGTGGCTATCAGTGAGACCCCGTACTTC. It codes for CASSLAVAISETPYF.

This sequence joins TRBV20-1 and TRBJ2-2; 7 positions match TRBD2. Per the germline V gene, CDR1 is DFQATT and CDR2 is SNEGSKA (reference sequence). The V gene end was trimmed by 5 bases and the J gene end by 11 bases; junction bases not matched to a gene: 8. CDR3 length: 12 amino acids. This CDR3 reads CSARDYLYELFF. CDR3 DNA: TGCAGTGCTCGGGACTACCTCTACGAGCTGTTTTTT.

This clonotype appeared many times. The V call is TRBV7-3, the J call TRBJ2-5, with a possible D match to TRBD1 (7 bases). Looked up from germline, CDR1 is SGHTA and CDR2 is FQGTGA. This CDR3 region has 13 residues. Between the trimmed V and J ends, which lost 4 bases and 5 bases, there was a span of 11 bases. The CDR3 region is CASSSTGRETQYF. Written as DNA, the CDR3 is TGTGCCAGCAGCTCGACAGGGAGGGAGACCCAGTACTTC.

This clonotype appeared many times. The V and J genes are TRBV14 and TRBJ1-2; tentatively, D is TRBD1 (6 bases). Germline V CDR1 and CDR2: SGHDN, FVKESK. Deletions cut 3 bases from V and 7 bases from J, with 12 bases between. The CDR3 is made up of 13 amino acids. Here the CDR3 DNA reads TGTGCCAGCAGCCACCTGGAGACAGGTGGCTACACCTTC. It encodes CASSHLETGGYTF.

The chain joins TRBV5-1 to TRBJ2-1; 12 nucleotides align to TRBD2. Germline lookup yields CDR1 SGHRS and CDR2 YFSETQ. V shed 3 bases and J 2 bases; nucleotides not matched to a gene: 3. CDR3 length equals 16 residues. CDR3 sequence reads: CASSSGTSGPYNEQFF. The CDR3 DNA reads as TGCGCCAGCAGCTCGGGGACTAGCGGGCCCTACAATGAGCAGTTCTTC.

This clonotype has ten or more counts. In DNA form, the CDR3 reads TGTGCCAGCAGTACCTCCGCGGGCCTCAATCAGCCCCAGCATTTT. Amino acids: CASSTSAGLNQPQHF. J is TRBJ1-5 and V is TRBV12-3 or TRBV12-4; D call uncertain. The CDR3 length is 15 residues. The V end lost 5 bases, the J end lost 3 bases, and 14 bases lay between the germline ends.

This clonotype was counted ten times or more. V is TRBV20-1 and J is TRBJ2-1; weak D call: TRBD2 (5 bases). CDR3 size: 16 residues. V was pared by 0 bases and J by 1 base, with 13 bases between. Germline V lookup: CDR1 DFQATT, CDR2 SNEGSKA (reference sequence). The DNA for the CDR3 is TGCAGTGCTAGAGATCAAGGTGGGAGTTCCTACAATGAGCAGTTCTTC. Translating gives CSARDQGGSSYNEQFF.

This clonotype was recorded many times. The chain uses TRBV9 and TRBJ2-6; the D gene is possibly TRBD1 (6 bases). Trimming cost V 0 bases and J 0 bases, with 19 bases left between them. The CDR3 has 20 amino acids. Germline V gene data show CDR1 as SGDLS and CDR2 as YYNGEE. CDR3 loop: CASSVAGQRGVSSGANVLTF. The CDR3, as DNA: TGTGCCAGCAGCGTAGCCGGACAGAGGGGAGTTTCCTCTGGGGCCAACGTCCTGACTTTC.

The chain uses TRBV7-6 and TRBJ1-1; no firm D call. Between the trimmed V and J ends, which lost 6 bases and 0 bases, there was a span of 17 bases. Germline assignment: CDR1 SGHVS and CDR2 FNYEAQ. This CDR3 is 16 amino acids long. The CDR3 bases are TGTGCCAGCAGTGAATGGGGTTGGAGCATGAACACTGAAGCTTTCTTT. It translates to CASSEWGWSMNTEAFF.

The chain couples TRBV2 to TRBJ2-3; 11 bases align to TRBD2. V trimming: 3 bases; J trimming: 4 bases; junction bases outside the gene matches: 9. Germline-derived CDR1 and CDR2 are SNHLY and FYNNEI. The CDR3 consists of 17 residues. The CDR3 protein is CASSERLAGPGADTQYF. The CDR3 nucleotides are TGTGCCAGCAGTGAGAGACTAGCGGGGCCGGGAGCAGATACGCAGTATTTT.

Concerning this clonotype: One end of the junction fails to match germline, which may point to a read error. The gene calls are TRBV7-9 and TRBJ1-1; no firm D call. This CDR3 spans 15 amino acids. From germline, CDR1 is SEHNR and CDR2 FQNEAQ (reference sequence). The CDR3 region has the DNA TGTGCCAGCGGCTTAGGTTGGCAGGTAATCACTGAAGCTCTCTTT. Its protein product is CASGLGWQVITEALF.

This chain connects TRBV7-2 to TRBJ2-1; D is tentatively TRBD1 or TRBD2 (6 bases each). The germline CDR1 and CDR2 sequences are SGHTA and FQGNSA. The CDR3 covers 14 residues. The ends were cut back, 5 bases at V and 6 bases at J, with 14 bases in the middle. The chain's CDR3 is CASSPGASGNEQFF. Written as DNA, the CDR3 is TGTGCCAGCAGCCCGGGGGCGTCCGGCAATGAGCAGTTCTTC.

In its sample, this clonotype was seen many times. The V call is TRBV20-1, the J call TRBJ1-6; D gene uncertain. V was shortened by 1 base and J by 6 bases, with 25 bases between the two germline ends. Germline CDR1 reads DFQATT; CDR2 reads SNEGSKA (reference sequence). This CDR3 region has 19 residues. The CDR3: CSARARPLNRGSANSPLHF. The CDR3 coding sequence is TGCAGTGCTAGAGCCCGGCCCTTAAACCGGGGAAGTGCTAATTCACCCCTCCACTTT.

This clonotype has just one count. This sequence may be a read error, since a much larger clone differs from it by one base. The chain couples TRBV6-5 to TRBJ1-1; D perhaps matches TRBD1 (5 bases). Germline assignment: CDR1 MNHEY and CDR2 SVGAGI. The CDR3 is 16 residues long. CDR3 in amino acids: CASSRQRTEKNTEVFF. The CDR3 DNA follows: TGTGCCAGCAGCCGACAGAGGACCGAAAAGAACACTGAAGTTTTCTTT.

The CDR3 bases are TGTGCCGGCACCCGACTAGCGGGGGGCCGGCATGAGCAGTTCTTC. As protein: CAGTRLAGGRHEQFF. The chain links TRBV2 to TRBJ2-1; the match to TRBD2 covers 13 bases. V gave up 11 bases and J gave up 8 bases; unmatched junction bases: 12. The V gene's germline CDR1 is SNHLY and CDR2 FYNNEI. The CDR3 totals 15 residues.